A selection of T cell receptor beta chains follows, all from one sample in a study of early T cells in non-severe SARS-CoV-2 infection. TCRdb reanalysed the 5' RACE reads using MiXCR and keeps one entry per CDR3 protein. Of some 97,000 distinct CDR3 sequences detected, approximately 9.9% appear once; the ten largest clones hold 4.7%. The sample in question was whole blood, obtained at baseline. Every receptor here comes from an adult who was a healthcare worker with PCR-confirmed SARS-CoV-2 infection or an uninfected control (not recorded which). The CDR3 runs from the conserved cysteine through the conserved F or W. A D gene is named only where the DNA matches it firmly. Not all rows give a size; the values are once, few, many and, for expanded clones, a class.

v_gene	j_gene	d_gene	abundance	CDR3aa	CDR3nt
TRBV6-2/TRBV6-3	TRBJ2-3	-	few	CASSYSLTERNTDTQYF	TGTGCCAGCAGTTACTCGTTAACAGAAAGGAACACAGATACGCAGTATTTT
TRBV6-1	TRBJ2-2	-	few	CASIPGSDGNTGELFF	TGTGCCAGCATCCCGGGTTCAGACGGAAACACCGGGGAGCTGTTTTTT
TRBV20-1	TRBJ2-3	-	many	CSARDGGSTDTQYF	TGCAGTGCTAGAGATGGCGGGAGCACAGATACGCAGTATTTT
TRBV6-2/TRBV6-3	TRBJ2-7	-	-	CASSYWPDRHSAYEQYF	TGTGCCAGCAGTTACTGGCCCGATCGACACAGTGCCTACGAGCAGTACTTC
TRBV7-2	TRBJ2-2	TRBD2	-	CASSFSGIESGELFF	TGTGCCAGCAGCTTTAGCGGGATCGAGTCCGGGGAGCTGTTTTTT
TRBV20-1	TRBJ1-6	-	-	CSASMGSYNSPLHF	TGCAGTGCTAGTATGGGCTCCTATAATTCACCCCTCCACTTT
TRBV19	TRBJ1-4	-	many	CASSTPGRRNEKLFF	TGTGCCAGTAGTACACCGGGGCGGCGAAATGAAAAACTGTTTTTT
TRBV6-6	TRBJ1-3	-	few	CASSPRGDSGNTIYF	TGTGCCAGCAGCCCACGGGGAGACTCTGGAAACACCATATATTTT
TRBV7-8	TRBJ2-7	-	few	CASSRTVRGAHEQYF	TGTGCCAGCAGCCGGACGGTGAGGGGGGCCCACGAGCAGTACTTC
TRBV5-1	TRBJ1-2	-	-	CASSPDSLIGYTF	TGCGCCAGCAGCCCAGACAGTCTTATAGGCTACACCTTC
TRBV6-1	TRBJ2-2	TRBD2	few	CASRWEGNTGELFF	TGTGCCAGCAGGTGGGAGGGTAACACCGGGGAGCTGTTTTTT
TRBV2	TRBJ2-3	-	many	CASSESWGADTQYF	TGTGCCAGCAGTGAAAGCTGGGGTGCGGATACGCAGTATTTT
TRBV29-1	TRBJ2-5	TRBD2	few	CSVKGLSYWGETQYF	TGCAGCGTGAAGGGACTAAGTTACTGGGGGGAGACCCAGTACTTC
TRBV5-4	TRBJ1-5	-	few	CASSALEGGPQHF	TGTGCCAGCTCAGCCCTGGAGGGGGGGCCCCAGCATTTT
TRBV29-1	TRBJ2-1	-	few	CSVEAGTEQFF	TGCAGCGTTGAAGCGGGAACTGAGCAGTTCTTC
TRBV5-1	TRBJ2-3	-	many	CASSGYETDTQYF	TGCGCCAGCAGCGGTTATGAGACAGATACGCAGTATTTT
TRBV30	TRBJ1-1	-	-	CASQTDMNTEAFF	TGTGCCTCTCAGACGGACATGAACACTGAAGCTTTCTTT
TRBV12-3/TRBV12-4	TRBJ2-3	-	once	CASSLTPNFYF	TGTGCCAGCAGTTTGACCCCAAACTTTTATTTT
TRBV24-1	TRBJ2-5	-	few	CATSDSGMEETQYF	TGTGCCACCAGTGATTCAGGGATGGAGGAGACCCAGTACTTC
TRBV6-6	TRBJ2-3	TRBD2	-	CASNQPSGRADTQYF	TGTGCCAGCAATCAGCCTAGCGGACGGGCAGATACGCAGTATTTT
TRBV19	TRBJ2-6	-	-	CASSALRQGANVLTF	TGTGCCAGTAGTGCTTTGCGTCAAGGGGCCAACGTCCTGACTTTC
TRBV5-1	TRBJ1-1	-	few	CASSLAGYNTEAFF	TGCGCCAGCAGCTTGGCAGGGTATAACACTGAAGCTTTCTTT
TRBV25-1	TRBJ1-1	-	-	CASLPVGTGTEAFF	TGTGCCAGCTTGCCTGTGGGGACTGGGACTGAAGCTTTCTTT
TRBV7-8	TRBJ2-1	TRBD2	few	CASSLGSRVSSGNILYYNEQFF	TGTGCCAGCAGCTTAGGAAGCCGCGTGAGCAGCGGGAACATCCTATACTACAATGAGCAGTTCTTC
TRBV7-3	TRBJ2-2	-	-	CASSSSGRTGELFF	TGTGCCAGCAGCTCCTCAGGGAGAACCGGGGAGCTGTTTTTT
TRBV11-2	TRBJ2-7	-	-	CASSRTVISSYEQYF	TGTGCCAGCAGCCGCACCGTGATAAGCTCCTACGAGCAGTACTTC
TRBV27	TRBJ2-2	-	many	CASGLEGQIVPGELFF	TGTGCCAGCGGACTAGAGGGACAGATCGTCCCCGGGGAGCTGTTTTTT
TRBV5-6	TRBJ2-7	-	few	CASSPTATISYEQYF	TGTGCCAGCAGCCCGACCGCTACGATCTCCTACGAGCAGTACTTC
TRBV12-3/TRBV12-4	TRBJ2-3	TRBD2	many	CASSRSGGAGDTQYF	TGTGCCAGCAGCCGTAGCGGGGGGGCCGGAGATACGCAGTATTTT